The source of this T cell receptor (beta chain) is a study of cytomegalovirus exposure and HLA in healthy donors. At the level of the study: Genotyping showed roughly 86% of over 350 donors falling in the Caucasian-associated ancestry cluster. Whole-study results and caveats: The records held CMV serostatus as the only immune exposure information.

The CDR3 covers 14 residues. V was clipped by 5 bases and J by 8 bases, with 16 bases between them. CDR1 is SGHNT, CDR2 YENEEA, per germline. A multiplex PCR was run with 60 Vbeta primers and 13 Jbeta primers. Clones were sequenced by immunoSEQ multiplex PCR, and TCRdb holds only the in-frame ones, with some missing. The sample has 95,000 to 100,000 clones; 60% to 75% are singletons. These donors counted as nominally healthy when sampled, but unrecorded immune exposures were likely. Notes on this clone: The target antigen is unknown.

The sample consisted of PBMCs. This sequence was found in a middle-aged woman in good health and CMV-seronegative. The gene calls are TRBV11-3 and TRBJ2-1; TRBD2 might be the D (6 bases). The CDR3 sequence is CASSLGQASDEQFF. Here the CDR3 DNA reads TGTGCCAGCAGCCTCGGCCAGGCTAGCGATGAGCAGTTCTTC.